These T cell receptor beta chains were read from a single sample in a study of blood T cell repertoires in COVID-19. Generated by immunoSEQ multiplex PCR, the TCRdb table keeps only in-frame clones and is missing some. The sample carries 150,000 to 200,000 clones, roughly 81% recorded once. The sequenced material came from peripheral blood. Every receptor here comes from a woman in her forties or fifties with COVID-19, enrolled during active disease. CDR3s leave out the opening cysteine and the closing phenylalanine or tryptophan.

TRBJ2-1 | TRBV2 | ASSLAGHSEQF
TRBJ2-1 | TRBV7-9 | ASTTFGEQF
TRBJ2-7 | TRBV9 | ASSVAGTGSYEQY
TRBJ2-1 | TRBV6-5 | ASSQAGGLYNEQF
TRBJ2-3 | TRBV7-2 | ASNLQGTDTQY
TRBJ2-2 | TRBV6-5 | ARLAGGLTGELF
TRBJ2-2 | TRBV5-6 | ASSPLGVYTGELF
TRBJ2-3 | TRBV6-5 | ASSRLAEDTQY
TRBJ2-7 | TRBV27 | ASTGRLEQY
TRBJ2-3 | TRBV9 | ASSPEAGLAGWGTDTQY
TRBJ2-2 | TRBV3-1/TRBV3-2 | ASSQLQGWNTGELF
TRBJ1-6 | TRBV25-1 | ASTGQNNSPLH
TRBJ2-1 | TRBV7-3 | ASSRTSGGHNEQF
TRBJ2-1 | TRBV3-1/TRBV3-2 | ASSQSSAGLVKYNEQF
TRBJ1-1 | TRBV6-6 | ASSYPGGNTEAF
TRBJ2-2 | TRBV4-1 | ASSPPSGLDNTGELF
TRBJ2-5 | TRBV29-1 | VTRGGGEETQY
TRBJ2-5 | TRBV7-2 | ASSLPRQEQETQY
TRBJ1-6 | TRBV27 | ASSLIQGSSNSPLH
TRBJ1-2 | TRBV4-1 | ASSQGRGLGYGYT
TRBJ1-5 | TRBV10-3 | AIRDSINSNQPQH
TRBJ2-7 | TRBV19 | ASRPPGTSSEQY
TRBJ2-3 | TRBV6-5 | AVRDSNTDTQY
TRBJ2-7 | TRBV5-4 | ASRLGGADEQY
TRBJ2-7 | TRBV7-9 | ASSLEPGGESSYEQY
TRBJ2-7 | TRBV2 | ASSGDRTYEQY
TRBJ2-7 | TRBV7-9 | ASSERAGGYEQY
TRBJ1-1 | TRBV18 | ASSPPRTGGLNTEAF
TRBJ1-6 | TRBV10-3 | AISESGANSYNSPLH
TRBJ1-5 | TRBV6-5 | ASRGGHSNQPQH
TRBJ1-2 | TRBV6-5 | ASSFNSPGQGYGYT
TRBJ2-5 | TRBV5-1 | ASSETTGSETQY
TRBJ1-1 | TRBV4-3 | ASSQGGQAEAF
TRBJ1-2 | TRBV11-1 | ASTRTGENYGYT
TRBJ2-2 | TRBV6-4 | ASSDRDSAGELF
TRBJ2-7 | TRBV28 | ASSLGELAWGEQY
TRBJ1-1 | TRBV7-9 | ASRFDRVEAF
TRBJ2-3 | TRBV30 | AWSVLDTDTQY
TRBJ1-1 | TRBV7-8 | ASSLNAGRAF
TRBJ1-3 | TRBV9 | ASSVEALTTGNTIY
TRBJ2-3 | TRBV6-5 | ASSYSGQGGPDTQY
TRBJ1-1 | TRBV2 | ARTIQGNTEAF
TRBJ2-7 | TRBV28 | ANQRGGSYEQY
TRBJ1-3 | TRBV2 | ASSPLPPTGGNTIY
TRBJ2-3 | TRBV6-5 | ASRGTGTDTQY
TRBJ2-1 | TRBV19 | ASSPTLLGGANEQF